The next 9 T cell receptor beta chains were all read from a single sample in a study of identical twins. TCRdb reanalysed the 5' RACE reads using MiXCR and keeps one entry per CDR3 protein. The data contain some 600,000 distinct CDR3 sequences, around 7.4% of them singletons. Separately, the same data were catalogued under a study of yellow fever vaccine responses in identical twins.

The source material was PBMCs. The receptors originated from a woman aged 18-29 years in good health.

In its sample, this clonotype was seen a few times. CDR3 sequence: CSARDPGGSEKLFF. The CDR3 nucleotides read TGCAGTGCTAGAGACCCTGGGGGGAGTGAAAAACTGTTTTTT. The chain couples TRBV20-1 to TRBJ1-4, with D tentatively TRBD1 (5 bases). V lost 0 bases and J 7 bases, leaving 12 bases between the germline ends. CDR1 DFQATT and CDR2 SNEGSKA come from the germline V gene (reference sequence). The CDR3 loop spans 14 amino acids.

This clonotype was counted a few times. The gene calls are TRBV6-2 or TRBV6-3 and TRBJ2-1; TRBD1 aligns across 8 bases. This CDR3 comprises 16 residues. Germline assignment: CDR1 MNHEY and CDR2 SVGEGT. Unmatched junction bases numbered 13, after V lost 6 bases and J lost 6 bases. The CDR3 DNA follows: TGTGCCAGCAGCTCCCCGGACAGGGTTTTTATCAATGAGCAGTTCTTC. Translated, it gives CASSSPDRVFINEQFF.

The chain joins TRBV7-9 to TRBJ1-4; TRBD1 matches 8 bases. Germline CDR1 and CDR2: SEHNR and FQNEAQ (reference sequence). This CDR3 is 15 amino acids long. V lost 0 bases, J lost 8 bases, and 5 bases stayed unmatched. The CDR3 DNA reads TGTGCCAGCAGCTTAGCCGGACAGGGAACGGAAAAACTGTTTTTT. Translation: CASSLAGQGTEKLFF.

This clonotype has just a few counts. This chain links TRBV10-2 with TRBJ2-1; D tentatively fits TRBD1 or TRBD2 (5 bases each). V gave up 7 bases and J gave up 12 bases, with 22 bases separating them. Germline loops: CDR1 WSHSY, CDR2 SAAADI. There are 14 residues in the CDR3. CDR3 residues: CASNWQGRGSGQFF. The CDR3 DNA sequence: TGCGCCAGCAACTGGCAGGGACGAGGGTCAGGGCAGTTCTTC.

In its sample, this clonotype was seen a few times. The rearrangement joins TRBV7-2 to TRBJ2-6, with D perhaps matching TRBD2 (6 bases). The CDR3 is 16 amino acids. CDR1 is SGHTA and CDR2 is FQGNSA in the germline V gene. The V gene lost 6 bases and the J gene lost 0 bases, with 12 bases spanning the gap. CDR3 loop: CASSRDFGSGANVLTF. The CDR3, as DNA: TGTGCCAGCAGTCGGGACTTCGGCTCTGGGGCCAACGTCCTGACTTTC. The whole variable domain, filled in from reference TRBV7-2 and TRBJ2-6, reads GAGVSQSPSNKVTEKGKDVELRCDPISGHTALYWYRQSLGQGLEFLIYFQGNSAPDKSGLPSDRFSAERTGGSVSTLTIQRTQQEDSAVYLCASSRDFGSGANVLTFGAGSRLTVL.

This clonotype was recorded many times. V gene TRBV7-9 combines with J gene TRBJ1-4; perhaps TRBD1 as D (5 bases). This CDR3 spans 14 amino acids. Germline V CDR1 and CDR2: SEHNR, FQNEAQ (reference sequence). The V gene lost 1 base and the J gene lost 4 bases, with 7 bases spanning the gap. CDR3 coding DNA: TGTGCCAGCAGCTTAGGACAGAATAATGAAAAACTGTTTTTT. It is translated as CASSLGQNNEKLFF.

This clonotype was seen more than once but under ten times. The rearrangement joins TRBV2 to TRBJ2-7; 9 bases match TRBD2. The CDR3 runs to 19 residues. With 3 bases clipped from V and 2 bases from J, the junction kept 17 bases outside the gene matches. Germline CDR1 SNHLY, CDR2 FYNNEI. The CDR3 DNA reads TGTGCCAGCAGTGAGGTTCCAGTTTGGGGCGGGAGGGCCGCCTACGAGCAGTACTTC. Its protein product is CASSEVPVWGGRAAYEQYF.

This clonotype has ten or more counts. The chain recombines TRBV12-3 or TRBV12-4 with TRBJ1-2, with a tentative D call TRBD1 (6 bases). Between the trimmed V and J ends, which lost 6 bases and 5 bases, there was a span of 16 bases. CDR3 length equals 14 residues. CDR3 sequence (DNA): TGTGCCAGCAGCCCAACCGGGACACTGTATGGCTACACCTTC. Its protein is CASSPTGTLYGYTF.

This clonotype appeared many times. The V call is TRBV4-1, the J call TRBJ1-4; D might be TRBD1 (5 bases). This CDR3 is 15 amino acids long. The V gene lost 4 bases and the J gene lost 3 bases, with 12 bases spanning the gap. From germline, CDR1 is MGHRA and CDR2 YSYEKL. CDR3 loop: CASSRGPGPNEKLFF. Written as DNA, the CDR3 is TGCGCCAGCAGCCGGGGCCCGGGCCCTAATGAAAAACTGTTTTTT.